This passage covers 29 T cell receptor beta chains from one sample sequenced in a study of cytomegalovirus exposure and HLA in healthy donors (dated by TCRdb to about 2017). The library was prepared using the immunoSEQ multiplex PCR assay. The multiplex PCR relied on a mix of 60 forward primers for TCR Vbeta segments and 13 reverse primers for TCR Jbeta segments. The clones in this table, taken by TCRdb from immuneACCESS, are in-frame only. Not every clone is retained; where verified, under half of the shortfall comes from an unresolved V gene, and the cause of the rest is unknown. This sample holds roughly 150,000 clones; about 85% were observed only once. The ten largest clonotypes hold approximately 2.7% of the sample. Sequences were obtained from PBMCs. These receptors all stem from a boy aged 2 to 9 in good health and CMV-seronegative.

V gene TRBV7-8 combines with J gene TRBJ2-1; no reliable D call. Germline CDR1 and CDR2: SGHVS and FQNEAQ. V was shortened by 0 bases and J by 7 bases, with 4 bases between the two germline ends. CDR3 size: 12 residues. CDR3 region: CASSLARNEQFF. DNA for the CDR3: TGTGCCAGCAGCTTAGCGCGGAATGAGCAGTTCTTC.

The J gene is TRBJ2-2, the V gene TRBV7-9, with TRBD1 matching over 9 bases. The CDR3 has 17 amino acids. CDR1 and CDR2 (germline): SEHNR, FQNEAQ (reference sequence). V lost 5 bases to trimming and J lost 4 bases; unmatched junction nucleotides: 11. The CDR3 DNA sequence: TGTGCCAGCAGCGGGGACAGGGAAGTTAAACGCACCGGGGAGCTGTTTTTT. Its protein is CASSGDREVKRTGELFF.

The V call is TRBV6-6, the J call TRBJ2-1; 8 positions match TRBD2. J gave up 2 bases and V 3 bases, and 3 bases lay outside the gene matches. Germline-derived CDR1 and CDR2 are MNHNY and SVGAGI (reference sequence). This CDR3 has 15 residues. The CDR3 bases are TGTGCCAGCAGTTATAGCGGGATTCCCTACAATGAGCAGTTCTTC. This encodes CASSYSGIPYNEQFF.

The chain combines TRBV19 with TRBJ1-2; D unclear. Germline V gene lookup returns CDR1 LNHDA and CDR2 SQIVND (reference sequence). This CDR3 comprises 15 residues. Trimming took off 5 bases at V and 3 bases at J, with 16 bases between the two ends. CDR3 sequence reads: CASSVFWGDDYGYTF. The CDR3 bases are TGTGCCAGTAGTGTGTTCTGGGGAGATGACTATGGCTACACCTTC.

The J gene is TRBJ2-3, the V gene TRBV19; possibly TRBD2 for D (5 bases). Deletions cut 7 bases from V and 0 bases from J, with 14 bases between. The CDR3 consists of 15 residues. Germline CDR1 LNHDA, CDR2 SQIVND (reference sequence). This chain's CDR3 is CASTPGAVSTDTQYF. In nucleotides, the CDR3 is TGTGCCAGTACCCCCGGAGCGGTTAGCACAGATACGCAGTATTTT. Together with reference TRBV19 and TRBJ2-3, the CDR3 gives the full variable domain: DGGITQSPKYLFRKEGQNVTLSCEQNLNHDAMYWYRQDPGQGLRLIYYSQIVNDFQKGDIAEGYSVSREKKESFPLTVTSAQKNPTAFYLCASTPGAVSTDTQYFGPGTRLTVL.

V and J are TRBV5-1 and TRBJ2-1; 9 nucleotides agree with TRBD2. Germline loops: CDR1 SGHRS, CDR2 YFSETQ. The ends lost 0 bases at V and 5 bases at J; junction bases unmatched: 12. The CDR3 spans 18 residues. The CDR3 nucleotides read TGCGCCAGCAGCTTGGTGATTAGCGGGAGCCTCCCGAACAATGAGCAGTTCTTC. This codes for CASSLVISGSLPNNEQFF.

The rearrangement uses TRBV6-5 and TRBJ2-2; 7 bases map to TRBD1. From germline, CDR1 is MNHEY and CDR2 SVGAGI. The V gene end was trimmed by 10 bases and the J gene end by 0 bases; junction bases not matched to a gene: 8. There are 15 residues in the CDR3. The DNA for the CDR3 is TGTGCCACCAAGCTTGGGACAGCGAACACCGGGGAGCTGTTTTTT. Its translation is CATKLGTANTGELFF.

V gene TRBV5-6 combines with J gene TRBJ2-2, with 8 nucleotides matching TRBD1. Germline V lookup: CDR1 SGHDT, CDR2 YYEEEE. The CDR3 is 14 residues long. J lost 6 bases, V lost 4 bases, and 5 bases had no gene match. This chain's CDR3 is CASSIEDRAGELFF. The CDR3 DNA reads as TGTGCCAGCAGCATTGAGGACAGGGCCGGGGAGCTGTTTTTT.

This clone was seen only once. The chain couples TRBV9 to TRBJ2-7; 7 bases align to TRBD1. Germline CDR1 and CDR2: SGDLS and YYNGEE. The ends lost 3 bases at V and 1 base at J; junction bases unmatched: 7. This CDR3 region has 15 residues. The CDR3 region is CASSAETGLSYEQYF. The CDR3, as DNA: TGTGCCAGCAGCGCCGAGACAGGGTTATCCTACGAGCAGTACTTC.

The rearrangement uses TRBV6-5 and TRBJ2-2; the match to TRBD1 covers 10 bases. Germline V gives CDR1 MNHEY, CDR2 SVGAGI. This CDR3 is 14 amino acids long. The V gene end was trimmed by 5 bases and the J gene end by 6 bases; junction bases not matched to a gene: 3. CDR3 sequence (DNA): TGTGCCAGCAGTGAAGGGACAGGGGCCGGGGAGCTGTTTTTT. It yields the protein CASSEGTGAGELFF.

The chain uses TRBV7-8 and TRBJ1-5; TRBD1 aligns across 7 bases. V shed 1 base, J shed 5 bases, and the junction held 2 bases outside the gene matches. This CDR3 spans 14 amino acids. Germline V CDR1 and CDR2: SGHVS, FQNEAQ. The CDR3 reads CASSLGDSYQPQHF. DNA of the CDR3: TGTGCCAGCAGCTTAGGGGACAGCTATCAGCCCCAGCATTTT.

This clone appeared a single time. The gene calls are TRBV6-1 and TRBJ1-4, with D possibly matching TRBD1 (5 bases). Looked up from germline, CDR1 is MNHNS and CDR2 is SASEGT. The CDR3 is made up of 19 amino acids. Trimming took off 3 bases at V and 7 bases at J, with 27 bases between the two ends. The CDR3 spells CASSDLIHRGGASGEKLFF. The CDR3 DNA reads as TGTGCCAGCAGTGATCTAATCCATCGGGGAGGGGCGTCGGGTGAAAAACTGTTTTTT.

V is TRBV6-1 and J is TRBJ1-5, with D perhaps TRBD1 (5 bases). Germline CDR1 reads MNHNS; CDR2 reads SASEGT. This CDR3 region has 18 residues. V shed 4 bases and J shed 0 bases, with 19 bases lying between them. CDR3 DNA sequence: TGTGCCAGCAGTGGTCGAGGACGACAGTCCTATAGCAATCAGCCCCAGCATTTT. Its translation is CASSGRGRQSYSNQPQHF.

The chain carries TRBV4-3 and TRBJ2-5, with TRBD2 identical over 8 bases. Trimming cost V 1 base and J 4 bases; bases outside gene matches: 2. CDR1 is LGHNA and CDR2 is YSLEER in the germline V gene. The CDR3 is made up of 14 amino acids. The DNA of the CDR3 is TGCGCCAGCAGCCAAGTCGGGGGGGGAGAGACCCAGTACTTC. Translation gives CASSQVGGGETQYF.

This clone occurred a few times. This sequence joins TRBV6-1 and TRBJ1-1, with D hard to call. Trimming removed 5 bases from V and 5 bases from J, with 15 bases in between. The CDR3 sequence is 14 residues long. Germline V gives CDR1 MNHNS, CDR2 SASEGT. CDR3 residues: CASSRNGVATEAFF. The CDR3 DNA reads as TGTGCCAGCAGTCGGAATGGGGTAGCGACTGAAGCTTTCTTT.

The V and J genes are TRBV5-4 and TRBJ2-1; tentative D call: TRBD2 (6 bases). The CDR3 length is 14 residues. The germline V and J ends were trimmed by 4 bases and 2 bases, with 10 bases remaining between them. Germline CDR1 is SGHNT and CDR2 is YYREEE (reference sequence). The CDR3, as DNA: TGTGCCAGCAGCGATCGGGGGACCTACAATGAGCAGTTCTTC. This gives the protein CASSDRGTYNEQFF.

This chain links TRBV28 with TRBJ1-3; D is undetermined. Trimming took 7 bases from V and 4 from J, leaving 8 bases between them. This CDR3 spans 12 amino acids. Germline CDR1 MDHEN, CDR2 SYDVKM. The CDR3 DNA follows: TGTGCCAGCACGCCAGGAGGAAACACCATATATTTT. Translating it yields CASTPGGNTIYF.

V usage is TRBV5-4 and J usage is TRBJ2-7, with D possibly matching TRBD2 (5 bases). The CDR3 is 11 amino acids. V gave up 3 bases and J gave up 7 bases, with 8 bases separating them. The germline V gene encodes CDR1 SGHNT and CDR2 YYREEE (reference sequence). The CDR3 sequence is CASSSRGEQYF. The DNA of the CDR3 is TGTGCCAGCAGCTCTCGCGGGGAGCAGTACTTC.

This clone occurred a few times. V and J are TRBV6-5 and TRBJ1-2; tentatively, D is TRBD1 (6 bases). The V gene's germline CDR1 is MNHEY and CDR2 SVGAGI. V was trimmed by 4 bases and J by 7 bases, leaving 16 bases between them. The CDR3 is 14 amino acids. Written as DNA, the CDR3 is TGTGCCAGCAGTTTGTCTCGACAGGCCTCTGGCTACACCTTC. Its translation: CASSLSRQASGYTF.

This chain connects TRBV4-2 to TRBJ2-7, with D possibly matching TRBD1 (5 bases). Germline V gene data show CDR1 as LGHNA and CDR2 as YNFKEQ. V lost 2 bases and J 6 bases, leaving 8 bases between the germline ends. This CDR3 comprises 12 residues. In DNA form, the CDR3 reads TGTGCCAGCAGCCAATTGGGGCGCGAGCAGTACTTC. Its translation: CASSQLGREQYF.

This chain connects TRBV4-3 to TRBJ1-3; perhaps TRBD1 as D (5 bases). The CDR3 has 15 amino acids. Trimming pared 0 bases from V and 2 bases from J, leaving 8 bases between. In germline, CDR1 is LGHNA, CDR2 YSLEER. The CDR3 DNA is TGCGCCAGCAGCCAAGAGGCGGGGGCTGGAAACACCATATATTTT. It codes for CASSQEAGAGNTIYF.

This chain joins TRBV27 and TRBJ2-5; 9 nucleotides match TRBD1. CDR1 MNHEY and CDR2 SMNVEV come from the germline V gene (reference sequence). The V segment lost 7 bases and the J segment 6 bases; nucleotides outside the gene matches: 6. The CDR3 runs to 13 residues. This CDR3 is CASIRQGGKTQYF. The DNA for the CDR3 is TGTGCCAGCATCCGACAGGGGGGGAAGACCCAGTACTTC.

The chain employs TRBV9 and TRBJ2-7, with 8 bases lining up with TRBD2. CDR1 is SGDLS, CDR2 YYNGEE, per germline. The junction had 10 bases not matched to a gene; V was cut back by 2 bases and J by 3 bases. The CDR3 covers 16 residues. This CDR3 is CASSVPTSAAVYEQYF. The CDR3 DNA reads as TGTGCCAGCAGCGTTCCGACTAGCGCTGCCGTCTACGAGCAGTACTTC.

This clone was seen repeatedly, ten times or more. V and J are TRBV25-1 and TRBJ1-4; TRBD1 matches 9 bases. The J segment lost 7 bases and the V segment lost 5 bases, leaving 5 bases of the junction unmatched. Germline V gives CDR1 MGHDK, CDR2 SYGVNS. The CDR3 covers 14 residues. The CDR3 loop is CASSSGTGPEKLFF. The DNA for the CDR3 is TGTGCCAGCAGTTCCGGGACAGGGCCTGAAAAACTGTTTTTT.

This chain links TRBV11-2 with TRBJ1-1; 8 bases agree with TRBD1. CDR3 length equals 15 residues. Germline V gives CDR1 SGHAT, CDR2 FQNNGV. V lost 1 base to trimming and J lost 1 base; unmatched junction nucleotides: 2. The CDR3 is CASSLVTGGNTEAFF. CDR3 sequence (DNA): TGTGCCAGCAGCTTAGTAACAGGGGGGAACACTGAAGCTTTCTTT.

This clone was detected once. The chain is built from TRBV19 and TRBJ2-3; no firm D call. Trimming left V 5 bases short and J 3 bases short, with 3 bases between. This CDR3 spans 11 amino acids. The germline V gene encodes CDR1 LNHDA and CDR2 SQIVND (reference sequence). The CDR3 reads CASSLTDTQYF. The CDR3 DNA follows: TGTGCCAGTAGTCTAACAGATACGCAGTATTTT. Full variable domain (missing parts from reference TRBV19 and TRBJ2-3): DGGITQSPKYLFRKEGQNVTLSCEQNLNHDAMYWYRQDPGQGLRLIYYSQIVNDFQKGDIAEGYSVSREKKESFPLTVTSAQKNPTAFYLCASSLTDTQYFGPGTRLTVL.

This clone has just a few counts. The chain uses TRBV29-1 and TRBJ2-7, with no clear D. CDR3 length equals 11 residues. The germline CDR1 and CDR2 sequences are SQVTM and ANQGSEA. V shed 2 bases and J shed 6 bases, with 8 bases lying between them. This CDR3 reads CSVETFTEQYF. CDR3 DNA: TGCAGCGTTGAAACATTCACCGAGCAGTACTTC.

The chain has TRBV2 and TRBJ1-6; 7 bases are shared with TRBD1. CDR1 and CDR2 from the germline V gene are SNHLY and FYNNEI. Trimming at V came to 8 bases and at J to 10 bases, leaving 20 bases not matched to a gene. This CDR3 spans 17 amino acids. The CDR3 region has the DNA TGTGCCAGCTTCGACTTGGTCAGGGGGACCACGGAATCACCCCTCCACTTT. Protein product: CASFDLVRGTTESPLHF.

As DNA, the CDR3 is TGCGCCAGCAGCCAATACCAGGGGAATCAGCCCCAGCATTTT. It codes for CASSQYQGNQPQHF. The V and J genes are TRBV4-3 and TRBJ1-5; TRBD1 is a possible D gene (6 bases). The CDR3 contains 14 residues. CDR1 LGHNA and CDR2 YSLEER come from the germline V gene. Trimming left V 2 bases short and J 4 bases short, with 9 bases between.